The subject of this entry is one T cell receptor beta chain. No antigen is known for it. V was shortened by 5 bases and J by 3 bases, with 11 bases between the two germline ends. This CDR3 comprises 14 residues. The V gene's germline CDR1 is LNHNV and CDR2 YYDKDF (reference sequence). This entry comes from a study of neoadjuvant nivolumab and ipilimumab in lung cancer. Turning to the study itself: Patients got nivolumab 3 mg/kg on days 1, 15 and 29; combination added ipilimumab 1 mg/kg day 1.

Whole-study findings and limits: Pathologic regression was not significantly tied to TCR clonality. Pretherapy blood TCR richness correlated positively with resected tumor richness.

Assay: immunoSEQ multiplex PCR; the TCRdb copy retains only in-frame clones and omits some. The table records 40,000 to 60,000 clones, around nine tenths of them present only once. The TCR was taken from an adult with non-small cell lung cancer. Some clones in this sample may be carry-over from other donors' samples. The rearrangement links TRBV15 to TRBJ1-5, with D maybe TRBD1 (5 bases). This material consisted of blood, taken before neoadjuvant nivolumab, alone or with ipilimumab. The CDR3 here is CATSDPGPNQPQHF. CDR3 bases: TGTGCCACCAGCGACCCGGGGCCCAATCAGCCCCAGCATTTT.